This TCR beta chain is from a study of shared clonotypes between healthy human individuals. Findings and limits, study-wide: Rarefaction curves obtained for sorted subsets showed sequencing incomplete despite large depth. Clonotypes shared by all four sorted-subset donors had higher generation probabilities than non-shared clonotypes.

A word on this clone: As yet, its antigen is unknown.

Germline V gene lookup returns CDR1 MGHRA and CDR2 YSYEKL. Trimming left V 4 bases short and J 4 bases short, with 14 bases between. The CDR3 is made up of 15 amino acids. At deep level, the assay was performed. Clones were read by immunoSEQ multiplex PCR, and TCRdb kept only the in-frame ones, dropping some. The sample lists more than 2 million clones; 95% were seen once. V usage is TRBV4-1 and J usage is TRBJ1-5; perhaps TRBD1 as D (6 bases). Specimen: naive CD4+ T cells sorted from blood. Subset indicated: CD45RA+ positively selected. This receptor was identified in a man aged 18 to 35 in good health. DNA for the CDR3: TGCGCCAGCAGCCTGGAGGGGGGGGATAATCAGCCCCAGCATTTT. Translating it yields CASSLEGGDNQPQHF.